These T cell receptor beta chains were read from a single sample in a study of T cell responses to AZD1222 COVID-19 vaccine. TCRdb keeps only in-frame clones here, not all; method: immunoSEQ multiplex PCR. The sample records about 110,000 clones, about 90% being singletons. The input for sequencing was peripheral blood, taken 28 days after the second AZD1222 dose. Receptor source: an adult who received the AZD1222 COVID-19 vaccine. Both conserved end residues are part of each CDR3. The order of the fields is V gene, J gene, CDR3 protein.

>TRBV5-1|TRBJ2-5
CASSLPGQGAETQYF
>TRBV19|TRBJ2-2
CASSIWTSGKTGELFF
>TRBV18|TRBJ1-5
CASSLSAGGGQPQHF
>TRBV3-1/TRBV3-2|TRBJ2-7
CASRDRASYEQYF
>TRBV19|TRBJ2-7
CASSIALRLEQYF
>TRBV28|TRBJ2-3
CASSLGPLTDTQYF
>TRBV5-5|TRBJ1-1
CASSSRQMNTEAFF
>TRBV27|TRBJ2-1
CASSLRPYNEQFF
>TRBV19|TRBJ1-3
CASSSDRDSGNTIYF
>TRBV10-2|TRBJ2-7
CASRQDYEQYF
>TRBV11-2|TRBJ2-5
CASSLSLHQETQYF
>TRBV4-1|TRBJ2-7
CASSQGGRTYEQYF
>TRBV7-2|TRBJ2-5
CASSSLAGPTVQYF
>TRBV29-1|TRBJ2-5
CSVVKTQGRWPQETQYF
>TRBV5-1|TRBJ1-1
CASSLSRATEAFF
>TRBV7-2|TRBJ1-6
CASSLTGTNSPLHF
>TRBV6-5|TRBJ2-2
CATVTGGINTGELFF
>TRBV19|TRBJ2-1
CARKPPPTPGQRYNEQFF
>TRBV7-2|TRBJ1-1
CASSLTFEAFF
>TRBV5-8|TRBJ1-5
CASSPRIGATRQPQHF
>TRBV2|TRBJ1-5
CASSGGDSHQPQHF
>TRBV11-2|TRBJ2-1
CASSLAPGGNEQFF
>TRBV12-3/TRBV12-4|TRBJ1-2
CASNQQGWYGYTF